This TCR beta chain was identified during a study of T-cell reconstitution after alpha-beta-depleted transplantation in children. Unique molecular identifiers were used in preparing the TCRbeta library. TCRdb itself ran the PCR reads through MiXCR, one entry per CDR3 protein. The table includes roughly 590,000 distinct CDR3 sequences, roughly 15% detected once. V was clipped by 4 bases and J by 6 bases, with 22 bases between them. The germline gives CDR1 MDHEN, CDR2 SYDVKM. The CDR3 runs 16 residues. The sequence came from a human donor who donated a stem cell graft to a child with acute myeloid leukemia. The chain uses TRBV28 and TRBJ2-7; perhaps TRBD2 as D (5 bases). Sequenced here: PBMCs from the stem cell graft donor, sampled from the stem cell graft. The CDR3 DNA is TGTGCCAGCAGTTCCCCGTCCGGGAACGGGCGAGGCGAGCAGTACGTC. Translated: CASSSPSGNGRGEQYV.